This section outlines one T cell receptor (beta chain) sequence together with its context. Its specific antigen is unknown. The sample holds no much larger clone one base away, and base qualities are not on file. Healthy HIV-negative adults with no recently reported acute infections or vaccinations were included as donors. Only Caucasian adults living in Nashville, Tennessee, USA were represented among the donors. Magnetic negative selection was used to enrich CD4+ T cells, after which naive cells were positively selected on CD45RA and the negative fraction became the memory subset. Blood was obtained by leukapheresis, after which PBMCs were separated by Ficoll-Histopaque density gradient centrifugation and cryopreserved in liquid nitrogen vapor phase. Analytical flow cytometry was used to check the purity and quantity of every magnetically sorted T cell population. Genomic DNA was isolated from every sorted fraction and measured by UV absorbance on a Nanodrop 2000c.

The source of the sample is a study of shared clonotypes between healthy human individuals (dated by TCRdb to 2018 to 2021). Study-level background: The cohort comprised a couple of women and a few men aged 18 to 49 years. Per donor, three plates each were used for CD4 naive and CD4 memory, two for CD8 naive, and one for CD8 memory. Blood TCR repertoires of five healthy adults were deeply sequenced to estimate repertoire size and the extent of clonotype sharing between individuals. To increase sequencing depth and limit assay-specific biases, TCR repertoire library preparation and sequencing were carried out by different laboratories using diverse techniques. Each donor's leukapheresis produced roughly between roughly 0.9 and 8.9 billion PBMCs.

General findings and caveats noted by the study authors: The genetic and exposure-history diversity represented was limited by the small number of donors. Naive subsets generally had larger estimated clonotype richness than memory subsets. When several donors were compared, the shared fraction of clonotypes was 5% to 6.5% for naive CD4, less than 4% for naive CD8, roughly 2.5% for memory CD4, and 0.35% to 0.5% for memory CD8. Pairwise subsampling indicated that sequencing depth was expected to affect the degree of clonotype sharing among donors. Higher generation probabilities were observed for clonotypes shared by all four sorted-subset donors than for non-shared clonotypes. Only blood was sampled, and tissue TCR repertoires likely differ from those in blood. Incomplete sequencing was indicated by rarefaction of sorted-subset datasets, despite the large sequencing depth.

The CDR3 contains 19 residues, cysteine and phenylalanine counted. The kept DNA is CDR3 alone, 57 bases in frame from the first base. V loses 2 bases at its end and J loses 2 bases; junction bases beyond the gene matches: 12. CDR1 and CDR2 were assigned from the germline V gene as SGHAT and FQNNGV. TCR CDR3 regions were amplified from genomic DNA by multiplex PCR using the deep immunoSEQ assay. For each cell subset, the extracted genomic DNA was distributed evenly across all wells of several immunoSEQ 96-well plates, and each plate served as one replicate. Each replicate PCR for sorted subsets received about 180 ng genomic DNA, equal to roughly 30,000 T cell genomes. Purified libraries were measured with a Qubit 3.0 fluorometer, size-checked on a Bioanalyzer 2100, and measured again with the KAPA Library Quantification kit. Each immunoSEQ 96-well plate was sequenced on its own single-read 150-cycle Illumina NextSeq 550 flow cell. In the paper's pipeline: Because only junctional sequences without quality scores were contained in the immunoSEQ output, filtering matching that applied to full-length reads could not be performed. To assign V/J genes and CDR3, sequences were annotated using PyIR, a Python wrapper for IgBLAST v1.9, with IMGT germline references. Reads with weak V/J assignments (E-value above 1e-6), missing CDR3, stop codons, out-of-frame junctions, or ambiguous translated residues were removed. V3J clonotypes were defined by identical inferred V gene, J gene, and CDR3 amino acid sequence. The percentage overlap between two repertoires was calculated by dividing the number of shared unique clonotypes by the size of the smaller repertoire. Three approaches were used to assess repertoire richness: RTK rarefaction, the Chao1 estimator, and Recon v2.1 estimates of unobserved clonotypes. OLGA was used to compute generation probabilities for all TCRbeta clonotypes that the gDNA method yielded from a few donors. TCRdb retrieved this table from immuneACCESS and kept in-frame rearrangements only. Not all clones are present; in checked studies, unresolved V genes account for under half, and no reason is known for the remainder. V, J and clone size are those of that table, while D and trimming were read from the DNA. The sample includes over a million clones, with over 95% observed a single time. Jointly, the top ten make up over 1% of the sample.

Sequencing was performed on naive CD4+ T cells sorted from blood. This specimen's cell subset or site label, per the study, means: CD45RA+ positively selected. This clonotype was sampled from a man aged 25 to 40 in good health. This sequence uses TRBV11-2 and TRBJ2-4; TRBD1 lines up with 10 middle nucleotides. The DNA reads as follows: TGTGCCAGCAGCTTATCGGACAGGGGGTGGACTGGGTCCAAAAACATTCAGTACTTC. Its translation reads: CASSLSDRGWTGSKNIQYF. Reference TRBV11-2 and TRBJ2-4 genes cover what lies past the CDR3, so the full variable domain is EAGVAQSPRYKIIEKRQSVAFWCNPISGHATLYWYQQILGQGPKLLIQFQNNGVVDDSQLPKDRFSAERLKGVDSTLKIQPAKLEDSAVYLCASSLSDRGWTGSKNIQYFGAGTRLSVL.